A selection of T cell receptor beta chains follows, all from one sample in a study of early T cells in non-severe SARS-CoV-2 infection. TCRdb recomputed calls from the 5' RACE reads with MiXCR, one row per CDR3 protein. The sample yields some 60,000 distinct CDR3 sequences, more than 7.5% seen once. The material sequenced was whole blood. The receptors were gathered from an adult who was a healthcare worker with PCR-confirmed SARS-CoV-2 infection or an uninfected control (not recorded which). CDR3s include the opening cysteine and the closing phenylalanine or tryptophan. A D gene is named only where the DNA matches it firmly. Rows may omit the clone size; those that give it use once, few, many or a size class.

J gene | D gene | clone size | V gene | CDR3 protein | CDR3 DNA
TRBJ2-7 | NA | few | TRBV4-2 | CASSQGGDGFLGQQYF | TGTGCCAGCAGCCAAGGTGGGGACGGCTTCCTCGGGCAGCAGTACTTC
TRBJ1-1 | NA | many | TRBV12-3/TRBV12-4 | CASSRQGSTEAFF | TGTGCCAGCAGTCGGCAGGGGAGCACTGAAGCTTTCTTT
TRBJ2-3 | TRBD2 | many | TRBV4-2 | CASSRRAGVGGTDTQYF | TGTGCCAGCAGCCGGAGAGCGGGAGTGGGGGGCACAGATACGCAGTATTTT
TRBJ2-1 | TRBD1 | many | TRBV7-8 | CASSRWTGPNEQFF | TGTGCCAGCAGCCGTTGGACAGGGCCGAATGAGCAGTTCTTC
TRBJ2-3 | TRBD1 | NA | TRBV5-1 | CASSPGDRSTDTQYF | TGCGCCAGCTCCCCGGGGGACAGGAGCACAGATACGCAGTATTTT
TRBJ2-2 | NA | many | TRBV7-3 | CASRPGLRNTGELFF | TGTGCCAGCAGACCGGGACTGCGGAACACCGGGGAGCTGTTTTTT
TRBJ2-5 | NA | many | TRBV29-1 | CSVDGWGQETQYF | TGCAGCGTTGACGGCTGGGGGCAAGAGACCCAGTACTTC
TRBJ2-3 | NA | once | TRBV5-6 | CASSFWGHTQYF | TGTGCCAGCAGCTTCTGGGGGCATACGCAGTATTTT
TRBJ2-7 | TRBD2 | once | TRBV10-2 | CASSESSGVYEQHF | TGCGCCAGCAGTGAGTCTAGCGGGGTGTACGAGCAGCACTTC
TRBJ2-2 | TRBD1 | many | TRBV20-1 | CSAWVLGTGIPGELFF | TGCAGTGCATGGGTCTTAGGGACAGGGATCCCCGGGGAGCTGTTTTTT
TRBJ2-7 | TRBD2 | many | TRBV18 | CASSLGAGTYEQYF | TGTGCCAGCTCCCTCGGAGCGGGGACCTACGAGCAGTACTTC
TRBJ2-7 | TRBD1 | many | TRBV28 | CASSLDRGYEQYF | TGTGCCAGCAGTCTTGACAGGGGCTACGAGCAGTACTTC
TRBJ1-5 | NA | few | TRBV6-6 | CASRPSGSNQPQHF | TGTGCCAGCAGGCCATCAGGGAGCAATCAGCCCCAGCATTTT
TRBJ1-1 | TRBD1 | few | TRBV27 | CASRRRTGGSGTEAFF | TGTGCCAGCAGACGGAGGACAGGGGGCTCGGGCACTGAAGCTTTCTTT
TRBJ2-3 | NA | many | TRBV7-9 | CASGTPEDTQYF | TGTGCCAGCGGAACACCTGAGGATACGCAGTATTTT
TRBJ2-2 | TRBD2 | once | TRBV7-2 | CASSYLAGVKSGELFF | TGTGCCAGCAGCTACTTAGCGGGAGTAAAGTCCGGGGAGCTGTTTTTT
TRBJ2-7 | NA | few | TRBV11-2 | CASTKLRTDEQYF | TGTGCCAGCACCAAGCTCCGAACCGACGAGCAGTACTTC
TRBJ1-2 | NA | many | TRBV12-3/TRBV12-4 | CASTRGEGYGYTF | TGTGCCAGCACCCGGGGGGAAGGGTATGGCTACACCTTC
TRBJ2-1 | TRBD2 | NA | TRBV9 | CASSVAPSGWGDEQFF | TGTGCCAGCAGCGTAGCCCCTAGCGGTTGGGGGGATGAGCAGTTCTTC
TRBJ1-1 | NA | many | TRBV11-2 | CASSLGAGGAFF | TGTGCCAGCAGCTTAGGAGCCGGGGGAGCTTTCTTT
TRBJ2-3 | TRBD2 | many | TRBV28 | CASSFNGRGPDTQYF | TGTGCCAGCAGTTTCAACGGGAGGGGCCCAGATACGCAGTATTTT
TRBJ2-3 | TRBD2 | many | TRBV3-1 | CASSPWTSDGDTQYF | TGTGCCAGCAGCCCCTGGACTAGCGACGGAGATACGCAGTATTTT